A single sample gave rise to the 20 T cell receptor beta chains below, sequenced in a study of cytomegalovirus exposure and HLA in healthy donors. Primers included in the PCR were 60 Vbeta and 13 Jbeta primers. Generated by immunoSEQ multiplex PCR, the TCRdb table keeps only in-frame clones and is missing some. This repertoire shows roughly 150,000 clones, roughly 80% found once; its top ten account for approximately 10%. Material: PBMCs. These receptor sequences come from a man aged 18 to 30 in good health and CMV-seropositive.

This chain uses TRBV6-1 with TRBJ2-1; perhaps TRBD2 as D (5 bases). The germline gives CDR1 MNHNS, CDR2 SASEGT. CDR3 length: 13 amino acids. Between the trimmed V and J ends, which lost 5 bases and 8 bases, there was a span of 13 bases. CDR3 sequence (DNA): TGTGCCAGCAGTCGTCTAGCTGGGGATGAGCAGTTCTTC. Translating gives CASSRLAGDEQFF.

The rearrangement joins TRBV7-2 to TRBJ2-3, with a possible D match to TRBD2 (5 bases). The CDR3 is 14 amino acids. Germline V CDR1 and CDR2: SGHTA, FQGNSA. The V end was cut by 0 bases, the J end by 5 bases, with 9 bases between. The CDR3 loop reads CASSLAGAVDTQYF. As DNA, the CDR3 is TGTGCCAGCAGCTTAGCGGGAGCGGTAGATACGCAGTATTTT.

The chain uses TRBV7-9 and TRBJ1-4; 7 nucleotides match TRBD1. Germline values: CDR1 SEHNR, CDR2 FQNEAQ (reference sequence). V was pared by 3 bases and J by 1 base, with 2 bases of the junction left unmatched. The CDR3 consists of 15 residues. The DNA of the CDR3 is TGTGCCAGCAGCTTCTACAGGGGAACTAATGAAAAACTGTTTTTT. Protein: CASSFYRGTNEKLFF.

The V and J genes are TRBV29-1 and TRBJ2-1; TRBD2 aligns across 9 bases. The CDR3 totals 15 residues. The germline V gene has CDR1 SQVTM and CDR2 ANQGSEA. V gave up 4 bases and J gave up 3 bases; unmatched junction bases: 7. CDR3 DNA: TGCAGCGTTGGTCCACGTAGCGGGAGCTACAATGAGCAGTTCTTC. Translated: CSVGPRSGSYNEQFF.

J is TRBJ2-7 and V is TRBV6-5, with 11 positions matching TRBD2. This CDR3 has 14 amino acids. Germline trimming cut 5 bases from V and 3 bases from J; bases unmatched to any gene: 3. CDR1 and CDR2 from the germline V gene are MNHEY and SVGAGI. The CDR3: CASSMTSGVYEQYF. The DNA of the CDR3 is TGTGCCAGCAGTATGACTAGCGGGGTCTACGAGCAGTACTTC.

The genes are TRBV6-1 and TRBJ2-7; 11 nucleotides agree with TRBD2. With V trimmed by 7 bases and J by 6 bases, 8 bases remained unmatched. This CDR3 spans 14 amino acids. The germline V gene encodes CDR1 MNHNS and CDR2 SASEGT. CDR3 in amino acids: CASTISGRALEQYF. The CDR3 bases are TGTGCCAGCACCATTAGCGGGAGGGCCCTCGAGCAGTACTTC.

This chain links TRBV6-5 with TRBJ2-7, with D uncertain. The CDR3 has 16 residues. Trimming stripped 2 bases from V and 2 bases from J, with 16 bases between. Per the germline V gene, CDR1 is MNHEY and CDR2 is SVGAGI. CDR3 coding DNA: TGTGCCAGCAGTTACGCTGCCAGGTTCCCTCCCTACGAGCAGTACTTC. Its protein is CASSYAARFPPYEQYF.

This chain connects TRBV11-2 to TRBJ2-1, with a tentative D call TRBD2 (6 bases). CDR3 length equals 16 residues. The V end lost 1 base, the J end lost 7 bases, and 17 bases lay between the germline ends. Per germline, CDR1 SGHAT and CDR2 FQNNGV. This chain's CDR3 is CASSLVPAEGMNEQFF. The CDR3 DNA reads TGTGCCAGCAGCTTAGTCCCAGCGGAGGGGATGAATGAGCAGTTCTTC.

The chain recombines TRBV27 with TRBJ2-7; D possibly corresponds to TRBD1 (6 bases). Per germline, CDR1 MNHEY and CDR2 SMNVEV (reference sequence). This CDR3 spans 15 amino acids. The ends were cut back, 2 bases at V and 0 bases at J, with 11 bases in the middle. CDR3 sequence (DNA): TGTGCCAGCAGTTTAAGGGGGAGTTTCTCCTACGAGCAGTACTTC. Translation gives CASSLRGSFSYEQYF.

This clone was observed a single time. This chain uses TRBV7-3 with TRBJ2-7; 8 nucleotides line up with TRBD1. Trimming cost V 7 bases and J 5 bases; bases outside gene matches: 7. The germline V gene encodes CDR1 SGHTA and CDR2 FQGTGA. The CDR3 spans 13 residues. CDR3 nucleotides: TGTGCCAGCACCCCGTCAGGGGGCAACGAGCAGTACTTC. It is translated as CASTPSGGNEQYF.

The CDR3 loop is CASSSLLASGSYSSYEQYF. CDR3 coding DNA: TGTGCCAGCAGCTCCCTCCTGGCTAGCGGGAGTTACAGCTCCTACGAGCAGTACTTC. The chain links TRBV28 to TRBJ2-7; TRBD2 aligns across 10 bases. The germline CDR1 and CDR2 sequences are MDHEN and SYDVKM. The CDR3 has 19 residues. Trimming removed 6 bases from V and 0 bases from J; junction bases left unmatched: 17.

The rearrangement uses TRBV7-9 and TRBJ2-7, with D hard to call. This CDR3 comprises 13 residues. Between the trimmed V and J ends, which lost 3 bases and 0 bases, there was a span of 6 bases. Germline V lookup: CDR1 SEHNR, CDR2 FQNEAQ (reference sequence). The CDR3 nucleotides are TGTGCCAGCAGCTTTATCGGCTCCTACGAGCAGTACTTC. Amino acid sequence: CASSFIGSYEQYF.

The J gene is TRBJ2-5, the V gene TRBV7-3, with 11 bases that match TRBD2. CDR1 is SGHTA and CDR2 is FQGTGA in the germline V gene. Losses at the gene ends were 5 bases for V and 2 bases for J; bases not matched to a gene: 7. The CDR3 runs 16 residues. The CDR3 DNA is TGTGCCAGCAGCATGGGACTAGCGGAATATCAAGAGACCCAGTACTTC. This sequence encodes CASSMGLAEYQETQYF. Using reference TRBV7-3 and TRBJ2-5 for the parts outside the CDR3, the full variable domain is GAGVSQTPSNKVTEKGKYVELRCDPISGHTALYWYRQSLGQGPEFLIYFQGTGAADDSGLPNDRFFAVRPEGSVSTLKIQRTERGDSAVYLCASSMGLAEYQETQYFGPGTRLLVL.

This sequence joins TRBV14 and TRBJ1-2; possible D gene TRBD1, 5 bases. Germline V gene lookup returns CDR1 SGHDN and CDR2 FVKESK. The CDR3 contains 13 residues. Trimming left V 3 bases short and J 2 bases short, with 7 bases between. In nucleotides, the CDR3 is TGTGCCAGCAGCCATAACAGGAACTATGGCTACACCTTC. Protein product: CASSHNRNYGYTF.

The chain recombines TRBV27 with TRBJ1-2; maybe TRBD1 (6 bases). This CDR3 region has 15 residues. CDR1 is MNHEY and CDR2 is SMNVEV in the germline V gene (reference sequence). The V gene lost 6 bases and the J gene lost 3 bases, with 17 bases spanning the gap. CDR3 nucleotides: TGTGCCAGCAGGACAAATTCAGGGGTAGACTATGGCTACACCTTC. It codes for CASRTNSGVDYGYTF.

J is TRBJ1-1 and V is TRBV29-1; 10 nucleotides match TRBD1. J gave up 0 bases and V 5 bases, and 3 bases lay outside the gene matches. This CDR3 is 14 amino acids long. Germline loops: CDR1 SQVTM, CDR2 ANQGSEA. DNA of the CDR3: TGCAGCGTTAAGACAGGGGGCCTGAACACTGAAGCTTTCTTT. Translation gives CSVKTGGLNTEAFF. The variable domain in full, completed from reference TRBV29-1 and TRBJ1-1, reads SAVISQKPSRDICQRGTSLTIQCQVDSQVTMMFWYRQQPGQSLTLIATANQGSEATYESGFVIDKFPISRPNLTFSTLTVSNMSPEDSSIYLCSVKTGGLNTEAFFGQGTRLTVV.

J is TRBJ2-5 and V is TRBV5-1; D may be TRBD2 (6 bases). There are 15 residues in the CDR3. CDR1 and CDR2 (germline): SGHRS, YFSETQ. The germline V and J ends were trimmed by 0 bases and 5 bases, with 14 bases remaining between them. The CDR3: CASSLGQTSSETQYF. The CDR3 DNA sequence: TGCGCCAGCAGCTTGGGTCAGACTAGTAGCGAGACCCAGTACTTC.

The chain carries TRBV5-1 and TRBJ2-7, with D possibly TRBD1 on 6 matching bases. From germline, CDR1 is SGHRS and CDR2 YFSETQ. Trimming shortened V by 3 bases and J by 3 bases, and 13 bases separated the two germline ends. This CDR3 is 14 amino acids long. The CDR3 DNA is TGCGCCAGCAGCTGGGGGCCAGGGGACTACGAGCAGTACTTC. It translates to CASSWGPGDYEQYF.

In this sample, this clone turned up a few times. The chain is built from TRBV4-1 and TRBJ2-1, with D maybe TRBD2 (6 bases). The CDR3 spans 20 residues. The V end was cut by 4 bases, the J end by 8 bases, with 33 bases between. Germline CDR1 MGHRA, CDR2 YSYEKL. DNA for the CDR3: TGCGCCAGCAGCCCCTCCGAAGGGGTGCGTCCGGGACTTGCCCGCGATGAGCAGTTCTTC. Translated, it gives CASSPSEGVRPGLARDEQFF.

The CDR3 region has the DNA TGTGCCAGCAGCCCTGGGGACAGAAGGAATGAAAAACTGTTTTTT. This gives the protein CASSPGDRRNEKLFF. This rearrangement joins TRBV9 to TRBJ1-4; the match to TRBD1 covers 7 bases. Trimming took 4 bases from V and 5 from J; bases not matched to a gene: 8. This CDR3 spans 15 amino acids. Germline V gene data show CDR1 as SGDLS and CDR2 as YYNGEE. Supplemented by reference TRBV9 and TRBJ1-4, the full variable domain reads DSGVTQTPKHLITATGQRVTLRCSPRSGDLSVYWYQQSLDQGLQFLIQYYNGEERAKGNILERFSAQQFPDLHSELNLSSLELGDSALYFCASSPGDRRNEKLFFGSGTQLSVL.